A selection of T cell receptor beta chains follows, all from one sample in a study of Graves' ophthalmopathy and Graves' hyperthyroidism. From the multiplex PCR reads, TCRdb called clonotypes with MiXCR, one entry per CDR3 protein. Of 300,000 to 500,000 distinct CDR3 sequences listed, 15% are singletons. Sequencing was performed on peripheral blood. Source of these receptors: a young woman with stable Graves' hyperthyroidism. Each CDR3 is given without its conserved first and last residue. Clone size is shown for a subset of rows, as once, few, many or a class of expanded clone.

v_call	clone_size	j_call	cdr3_aa
TRBV12-5	many	TRBJ2-3	ASAVTDTQY
TRBV27	many	TRBJ2-7	ASRDRGRVEQY
TRBV12-3/TRBV12-4	many	TRBJ2-3	ATRGAESRTDTQY
TRBV3-1	-	TRBJ1-3	ASSQEWSTIY
TRBV13	few	TRBJ2-4	ASSARIAKNIQY
TRBV24-1	many	TRBJ1-2	ATSDSDRGYGYT
TRBV2	many	TRBJ1-2	ASRGDAGYT
TRBV19	many	TRBJ1-1	ASSIDGIMNTEAF
TRBV6-1	many	TRBJ1-3	ASSDRPSGNTIY
TRBV25-1	many	TRBJ1-3	ASSSRGGNTIY
TRBV6-1	once	TRBJ1-2	ASSGVRRGSRRNYGYT
TRBV12-5	-	TRBJ2-5	ASGLLPKETQY
TRBV12-3/TRBV12-4	-	TRBJ1-1	ASRVSTGGTEAF